The present T cell receptor (beta chain) was sequenced within a study of T cell responses to AZD1222 COVID-19 vaccine. Regarding the study as a whole: Donors, mostly white British, included more females; clonal diversity was possibly underestimated. The study reported that nearly half of spike-specific TCRs target unmutated variant regions. Seropositive AZD1222 recipients at baseline numbered only 5 or 6.

The sample holds one count of this clone. Its matching antigen is unknown. Profiled with immunoSEQ multiplex PCR; TCRdb holds only in-frame clones, not every one. The top ten clones hold approximately 3.9% of a sample with tens of thousands of clones, around 80% of them seen once. Germline V gives CDR1 LGHNA, CDR2 YNFKEQ. J gave up 2 bases and V 0 bases, and 1 base lay outside the gene matches. This CDR3 spans 16 amino acids. Sequences were derived from peripheral blood, sampled on day 0 of AZD1222 vaccination. This chain joins TRBV4-2 and TRBJ2-7, with 13 nucleotides matching TRBD2. The TCR was taken from an adult in good health. For the CDR3, the DNA is TGTGCCAGCAGCCAAGATACTAGCGGGGGGGCCTACGAGCAGTACTTC. It codes for CASSQDTSGGAYEQYF.